A single sample is the source of the 3 T cell receptor beta chains below, sequenced in a study of T cell repertoires in cytomegalovirus infection. TCRdb fed the reads into MiXCR, producing one record per CDR3 protein. Of around 350,000 distinct CDR3 sequences listed, roughly 18% are singletons. The sequenced material came from PBMCs. These receptors were collected from a human donor in good health (CMV status not recorded). Some clones in this sample may be carry-over from other donors' samples.

The J gene is TRBJ2-1, the V gene TRBV4-1; TRBD1 might be the D (5 bases). Trimming pared 2 bases from V and 9 bases from J, leaving 11 bases between. CDR3 length equals 13 residues. Germline assignment: CDR1 MGHRA and CDR2 YSYEKL. CDR3 in amino acids: CASSQRVQAEQFF. Written as DNA, the CDR3 is TGCGCCAGCAGCCAACGGGTACAGGCTGAGCAGTTCTTC.

A few counts support this clonotype. V usage is TRBV7-2 and J usage is TRBJ2-1; possibly TRBD2 for D (6 bases). The V gene's germline CDR1 is SGHTA and CDR2 FQGNSA. Trimming shortened V by 4 bases and J by 3 bases, and 13 bases separated the two germline ends. The CDR3 contains 15 residues. CDR3 coding DNA: TGTGCCAGCAGCTCCGCGGCGGGAAGCTACAATGAGCAGTTCTTC. This gives the protein CASSSAAGSYNEQFF.

The sample holds a few counts of this clonotype. This rearrangement joins TRBV20-1 to TRBJ2-7; D is ambiguous. The CDR3 has 13 amino acids. Trimming removed 3 bases at V and 6 bases at J, with 15 bases between. Germline V gives CDR1 DFQATT, CDR2 SNEGSKA (reference sequence). CDR3 sequence reads: CSASIRPTSEQYF. The CDR3 region has the DNA TGCAGTGCTAGTATCCGTCCTACCTCCGAGCAGTACTTC.